This T cell receptor (beta chain) is drawn from a study of blood T cells in healthy people across ages. This clonotype was seen a handful of times. Its cognate antigen is unknown. Combining a sample-barcoded 5' primer with a J-beta primer mix, a second PCR ran for roughly 7 to 12 cycles. Researchers report that each sample yielded at least 2.5 million CDR3-containing paired-end reads. TCRdb ran MiXCR on the 5' RACE reads and lists one entry per CDR3 protein. The sample lists approximately 800,000 distinct CDR3 sequences; around 68% were seen once. The study drew donors from healthy Caucasian individuals in Russia aged roughly 6 to 90. Study-wide points: Changes in expanded clonotypes were possibly confounded, as the CMV status of donors was unknown.

The CDR3 totals 12 residues. The V and J ends lost 5 bases and 3 bases, in that order; junction bases with no gene match: 3. Germline loops: CDR1 DFQATT, CDR2 SNEGSKA (reference sequence). This chain uses TRBV20-1 with TRBJ1-2, with TRBD1 identical over 7 bases. The clonotype originates from a man aged 25 to 40 in good health. Sample: blood. The CDR3, as DNA: TGCAGTGCTCCGACAGGGTACTATGGCTACACCTTC. Amino acid sequence: CSAPTGYYGYTF.